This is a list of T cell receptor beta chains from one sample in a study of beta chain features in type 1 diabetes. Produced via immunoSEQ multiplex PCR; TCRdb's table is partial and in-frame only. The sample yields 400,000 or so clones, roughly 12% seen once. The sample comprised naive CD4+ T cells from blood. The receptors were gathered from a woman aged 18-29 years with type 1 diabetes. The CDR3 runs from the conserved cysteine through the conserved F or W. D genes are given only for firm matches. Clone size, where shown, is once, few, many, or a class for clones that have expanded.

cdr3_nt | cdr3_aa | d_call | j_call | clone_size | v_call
TGCGCCAGCAGCGACCGGGACAGGGGTCGTCTGGGAGTGGGGTTCTTC | CASSDRDRGRLGVGFF | TRBD1 | TRBJ2-1 | . | TRBV5-1
TGTGCCAGCAGCGCCAGGGTGGACGGGGAGCTGTTTTTT | CASSARVDGELFF | . | TRBJ2-2 | . | TRBV7-2
TGTGCCAGCTCACCCACTAGCGGGCACACAGATACGCAGTATTTT | CASSPTSGHTDTQYF | TRBD2 | TRBJ2-3 | . | TRBV18
TGTGCCAGCAGTCAGGGACAGACTAACTATGGCTACACCTTC | CASSQGQTNYGYTF | TRBD1 | TRBJ1-2 | few | TRBV28
TGTGCCAGCACGCCGCTAAGCACCAACACTGAAGCTTTCTTT | CASTPLSTNTEAFF | . | TRBJ1-1 | few | TRBV2
TGTGCCAGCAGCTCCCTACTAAGACCTAGCGGGGCAAAAAACATTCAGTACTTC | CASSSLLRPSGAKNIQYF | TRBD2 | TRBJ2-4 | few | TRBV11-2
TGTGCCAGCAGGGCACAGGGGTATGGCTACACCTTC | CASRAQGYGYTF | TRBD1 | TRBJ1-2 | few | TRBV28
TGCGCCAGCAGCCAAGTTAGTAGCGGGACCCACAATGAGCAGTTCTTC | CASSQVSSGTHNEQFF | TRBD2 | TRBJ2-1 | . | TRBV4-3
TGTGCCACCAGCAGAGGGGGACAGGGGTCCAATGAGCAGTTCTTC | CATSRGGQGSNEQFF | TRBD1 | TRBJ2-1 | few | TRBV15
TGTGCCTGGAGTGTAGTCGAGCAGGAGGGTGAAAAACTGTTTTTT | CAWSVVEQEGEKLFF | . | TRBJ1-4 | . | TRBV30
TGTGCCAGCAGCCCCCCGCCCAGTTACACCGGGGAGCTGTTTTTT | CASSPPPSYTGELFF | . | TRBJ2-2 | few | TRBV7-2
TGCAGCGTTGAAGAACCCCGGGGCAGGGGCTGGGGCTACACCTTC | CSVEEPRGRGWGYTF | . | TRBJ1-2 | few | TRBV29-1
TGTGCCAGCAGCTTATTCGCAGGCCATGGTAATCAGCCCCAGCATTTT | CASSLFAGHGNQPQHF | . | TRBJ1-5 | few | TRBV11-2
TGTGCCAGCAGCGGGAGTGGGGAGACCCAGTACTTC | CASSGSGETQYF | . | TRBJ2-5 | . | TRBV28
TGCGCCAGCCCGAGCGTTGGGTCCCAGCCCCAGCATTTT | CASPSVGSQPQHF | . | TRBJ1-5 | . | TRBV5-1
TGCGCCAGCAGCTTGGTGGGGGCGAGCAGGGGAGAGACCCAGTACTTC | CASSLVGASRGETQYF | . | TRBJ2-5 | few | TRBV5-1
TGTGCCAGCAGCGTAGCAGCGGGGTACACCGGGGAGCTGTTTTTT | CASSVAAGYTGELFF | TRBD2 | TRBJ2-2 | . | TRBV9
TGTGCCAGCAATAAATGGGAGGGCAACTATGGCTACACCTTC | CASNKWEGNYGYTF | . | TRBJ1-2 | few | TRBV6-6
TGCGCCAGCAGCCAAGCGGCCCTCGTCGGGGACTCGGGGTACGAGCAGTACTTC | CASSQAALVGDSGYEQYF | . | TRBJ2-7 | . | TRBV4-3
TGTGCCAGCAGCCAAGATCCAGCGGCTCTAGTGTTAGATACGCAGTATTTT | CASSQDPAALVLDTQYF | . | TRBJ2-3 | . | TRBV4-2
TGTGCCAGCAGGCCACAGGGTTCAGATACGCAGTATTTT | CASRPQGSDTQYF | . | TRBJ2-3 | . | TRBV28